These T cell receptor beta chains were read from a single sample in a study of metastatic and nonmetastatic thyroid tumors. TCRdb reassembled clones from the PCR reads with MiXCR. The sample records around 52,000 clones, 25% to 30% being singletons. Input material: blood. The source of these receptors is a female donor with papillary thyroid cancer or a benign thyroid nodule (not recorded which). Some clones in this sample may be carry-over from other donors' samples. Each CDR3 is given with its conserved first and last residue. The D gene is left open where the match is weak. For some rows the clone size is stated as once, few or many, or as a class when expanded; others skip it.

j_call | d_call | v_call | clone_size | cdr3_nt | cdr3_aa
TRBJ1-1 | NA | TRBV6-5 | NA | TGTGCCAGCAGTTACAGGGAAGGCTCTGAAGCTTTCTTT | CASSYREGSEAFF
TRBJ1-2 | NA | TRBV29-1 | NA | TGCAGCGTTGATTCAGGGGTTAACTATGGCTACACCTTC | CSVDSGVNYGYTF
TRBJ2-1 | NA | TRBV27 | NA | TGTGCCAGCAGTTCCAGGGTCTACAATGAGCAGTTCTTC | CASSSRVYNEQFF
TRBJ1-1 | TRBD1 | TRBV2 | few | TGTGCCAGCAGAGACAGGGGGGTCACTGAAGCTTTCTTT | CASRDRGVTEAFF
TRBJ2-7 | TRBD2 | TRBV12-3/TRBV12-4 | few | TGTGCCAGCAGTATATCGACTAGCGGGGGTAACGAGCAGTACTTC | CASSISTSGGNEQYF
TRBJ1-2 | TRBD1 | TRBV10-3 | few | TGTGCCATCAGTCCGGGACAGGGGGCCTATGGCTACACCTTC | CAISPGQGAYGYTF
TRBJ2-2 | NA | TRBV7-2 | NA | TGTGCCAGCAGGCCGGGACTGAGGAACGTCGGGGAGCTGTTTTTT | CASRPGLRNVGELFF
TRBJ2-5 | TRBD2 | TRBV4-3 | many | TGCGCCAGCAGCCAAATGTTAGCGGGATCGTACCAAGAGACCCAGTACTTC | CASSQMLAGSYQETQYF
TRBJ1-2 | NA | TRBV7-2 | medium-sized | TGTGCCAGCAGCCCTAACGCAGGGTGGATCGGCTACACCTTC | CASSPNAGWIGYTF
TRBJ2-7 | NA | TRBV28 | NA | TGTGCCAGCAGTTTGAGGACTTCCGAGCAGTACTTC | CASSLRTSEQYF
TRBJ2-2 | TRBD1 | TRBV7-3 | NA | TGTGCCAGCACCACAGGGGCCGGCGGGGAGCTGTTTTTT | CASTTGAGGELFF
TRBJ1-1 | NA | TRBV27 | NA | TGTGCCAGCAGTTTAAGGAGACAGAACACTGAAGCTTTCTTT | CASSLRRQNTEAFF
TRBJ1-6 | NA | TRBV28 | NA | TGTGCCAGCAGTCCAGACCGGGCTTATAATTCACCCCTCCACTTT | CASSPDRAYNSPLHF
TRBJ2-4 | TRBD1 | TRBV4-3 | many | TGCGCCAGCAGCCAAGGACAGGGGAACATTCAGTACTTC | CASSQGQGNIQYF
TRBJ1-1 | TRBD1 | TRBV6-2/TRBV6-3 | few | TGTGCCAGCAGTTACTCGACATCAGGGGGCGGGTACACTGAAGCTTTCTTT | CASSYSTSGGGYTEAFF
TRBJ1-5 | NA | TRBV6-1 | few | TGTGCCAGCAGTGGGAATCAGCCCCAGCATTTT | CASSGNQPQHF
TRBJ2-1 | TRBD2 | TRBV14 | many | TGTGCCAGCAGCTCACTAGCGGGAGGGAACAATGAGCAGTTCTTC | CASSSLAGGNNEQFF
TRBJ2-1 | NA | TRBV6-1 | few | TGTGCCAGCGTGGAGGGGATGACCTACAATGAGCAGTTCTTC | CASVEGMTYNEQFF
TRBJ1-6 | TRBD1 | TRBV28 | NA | TGTGCCAGCAGTAGAACAGGGGGCCAATATAATTCACCCCTCCACTTT | CASSRTGGQYNSPLHF
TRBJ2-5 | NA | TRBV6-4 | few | TGTGCCAGCAGTCCTCAGTACCCGGAGACCCAGTACTTC | CASSPQYPETQYF
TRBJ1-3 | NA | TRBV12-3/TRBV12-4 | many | TGTGCCAGCAGCACGGGAGAGCTATTACGGGGAAACACCATATATTTT | CASSTGELLRGNTIYF
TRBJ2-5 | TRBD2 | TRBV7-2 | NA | TGTGCCAGCAGCTTAGCGTCCGCGGGAGGGTGCGAGACCCAGTACTTC | CASSLASAGGCETQYF
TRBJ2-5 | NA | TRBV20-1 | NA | TGCAGTGCTGGTCTAGCCGAGACCCAGTACTTC | CSAGLAETQYF
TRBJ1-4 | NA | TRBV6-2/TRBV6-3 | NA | TGTGCCAGCAGCCAATCTACAACTAATGACAAAATGTTTTTT | CASSQSTTNDKMFF
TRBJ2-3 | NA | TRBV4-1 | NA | TGCGCCAGCAGCCGGGTACTAGGGACAGATACGCAGTATTTT | CASSRVLGTDTQYF
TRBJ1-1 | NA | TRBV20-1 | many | TGCAGTGCTAGAACTATCGGGGGGCCTGAAGCTTTCTTT | CSARTIGGPEAFF
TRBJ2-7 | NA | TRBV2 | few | TGTGCCAGCAGTGATGGGACACCTGTCCCCTACGAGCAGTACTTC | CASSDGTPVPYEQYF
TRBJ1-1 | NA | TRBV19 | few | TGTGCCAGTAGTTCCACGAACACTGAAGCTTTCTTT | CASSSTNTEAFF
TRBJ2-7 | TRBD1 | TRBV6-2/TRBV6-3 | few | TGTGCCAGCAGTTACTCGCCGGGACAGCACTACGAGCAGTACTTC | CASSYSPGQHYEQYF
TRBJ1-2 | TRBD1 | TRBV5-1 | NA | TGCGCCAGCAGCTTAAACAGGGGGTACGAGGATGGCTACACCTTC | CASSLNRGYEDGYTF
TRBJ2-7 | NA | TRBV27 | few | TGTGCCAGCGGGCAAAGCCCCCTGTCTGGGCAGTACTTC | CASGQSPLSGQYF
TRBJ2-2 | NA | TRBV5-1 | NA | TGCGCCAGAAGCTTGCAAGGGGGGGCCGGGGAGCTGTTTTTT | CARSLQGGAGELFF
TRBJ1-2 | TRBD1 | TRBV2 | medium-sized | TGTGCCAGCAGAGGAACGGGACAGTTCTATGGCTACACCTTC | CASRGTGQFYGYTF
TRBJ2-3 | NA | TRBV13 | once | TGTGCCAGCAGCCCGAACACAGCCGGCGATACGCAGTATTTT | CASSPNTAGDTQYF
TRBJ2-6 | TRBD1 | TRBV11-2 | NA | TGTGCCAGCAGCTTACCCGGGACAGGGTCCTCTGGGGCCAACGTCCTGACTTTC | CASSLPGTGSSGANVLTF
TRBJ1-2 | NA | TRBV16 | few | TGTGCCAGCAGCCTCACGGGCCTTACGCGTTATGGCTACACCTTC | CASSLTGLTRYGYTF
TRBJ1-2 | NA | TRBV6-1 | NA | TGTGCCAGCAGACAGTTCCACGGATTGATCTATGGCTACACCTTC | CASRQFHGLIYGYTF
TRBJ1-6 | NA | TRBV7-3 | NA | TGTGCCAGCAGCTTGTCAGGGTCGAATTCACCCCTCCACTTT | CASSLSGSNSPLHF
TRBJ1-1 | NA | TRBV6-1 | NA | TGTGCCAGCAGTGAAGCGCAGGTGGGGACTGAAGCTTTCTTT | CASSEAQVGTEAFF
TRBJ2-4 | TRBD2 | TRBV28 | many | TGTGCCAGCAGTTTTCGCGTAAGCGGGAGGGCCAAGCGGTCCAAAAACATTCAGTACTTC | CASSFRVSGRAKRSKNIQYF
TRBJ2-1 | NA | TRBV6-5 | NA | TGTGCCAGCAGTTCTAGGGTCTGGAACAATGAGCAGTTCTTC | CASSSRVWNNEQFF
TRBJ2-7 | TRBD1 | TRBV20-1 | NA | TGCAGTGCGGCTCCCGGGACAGGGGGTACCTACGAGCAGTACTTC | CSAAPGTGGTYEQYF
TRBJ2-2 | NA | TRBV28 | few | TGTGCCGCCCGGCCCAGGGGTGACACCGGGGAGCTGTTTTTT | CAARPRGDTGELFF
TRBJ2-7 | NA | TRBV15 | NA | TGTGCCACCAGCAGAGGCCGGTGGGTCTCCTACGAGCAGTACTTC | CATSRGRWVSYEQYF
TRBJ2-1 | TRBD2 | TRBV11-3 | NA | TGTGCCAGCAGCCACCCTGAGCAGCGGGGGAAGAATGAGCAGTTCTTC | CASSHPEQRGKNEQFF
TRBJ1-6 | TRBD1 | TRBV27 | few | TGTGCCAGCAAACCTTCACAGGGGGCGATTGATTCACCCCTCCACTTT | CASKPSQGAIDSPLHF
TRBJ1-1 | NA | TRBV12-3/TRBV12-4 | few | TGTGCCAGCACCGTCGGTTCGAGCACTGAAGCTTTCTTT | CASTVGSSTEAFF
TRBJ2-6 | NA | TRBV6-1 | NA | TGTGCCAGCAGCCACGGGACATTTCTCTCTGGGGCCAACGTCCTGACTTTC | CASSHGTFLSGANVLTF
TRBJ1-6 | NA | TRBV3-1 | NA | TGTGCCAGCAGCCAAGGGGAGGCTTATAATTCACCCCTCCACTTT | CASSQGEAYNSPLHF
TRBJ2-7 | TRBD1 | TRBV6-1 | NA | TGTGCCAGCAGTTCAGAGAGCCTTAGTGGTACAGGGGACGAGCAGTACTTC | CASSSESLSGTGDEQYF
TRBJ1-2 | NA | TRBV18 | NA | TGTGCCAGCTCACCAACTTTGGATAACTATGGCTACACCTTC | CASSPTLDNYGYTF
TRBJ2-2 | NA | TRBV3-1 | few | TGTGCCAGCAGCTACAGCGGCGGGGAGCTGTTTTTT | CASSYSGGELFF
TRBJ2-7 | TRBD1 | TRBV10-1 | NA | TGCGCCAGCATTGTGGGGACAGACTACGAGCAGTACTTC | CASIVGTDYEQYF
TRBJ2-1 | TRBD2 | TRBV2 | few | TGTGCCGGCACAGGGACTAGCGGGAGTATTGAGCAGTTCTTC | CAGTGTSGSIEQFF
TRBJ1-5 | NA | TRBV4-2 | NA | TGTGCCAGCAGCCAAGGGAGTATCAATCAGCCCCAGCATTTT | CASSQGSINQPQHF
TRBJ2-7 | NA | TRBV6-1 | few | TGTGCCAGCAGGCCTGGGAGGTATTCGAACTCCTACGAGCAGTACTTC | CASRPGRYSNSYEQYF
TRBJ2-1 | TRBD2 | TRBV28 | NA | TGTGCCAGCAGTTTAGCGGGAGGTAACAATGAGCAGTTCTTC | CASSLAGGNNEQFF
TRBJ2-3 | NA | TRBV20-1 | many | TGCAGTGCTAGAGATCCCCCTAGCGAGGAGTATTTT | CSARDPPSEEYF
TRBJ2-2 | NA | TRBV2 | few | TGTGCCAGCAGTGATGGCAGGGGAGTCGCCGGGGAGCTGTTTTTT | CASSDGRGVAGELFF
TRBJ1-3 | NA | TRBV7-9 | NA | TGTGCCAGCAGCCGAATATCGTCTGGAAACACCATATATTTT | CASSRISSGNTIYF